This TCR beta chain was observed in a study of blood T cell repertoires in COVID-19. This table comes from immunoSEQ multiplex PCR, and its TCRdb copy is limited to in-frame clones, with some not included. The table lists over 120,000 clones, around 84% of them singletons. The CDR3 covers 18 residues. In germline, CDR1 is SGHVS, CDR2 FQNEAQ. Trimming took off 4 bases at V and 0 bases at J, with 18 bases between the two ends. This clone was seen many times. The clonotype comes from a human donor in a cohort sampled during active COVID-19. The J gene is TRBJ1-4, the V gene TRBV7-8; D unresolved. Source material: peripheral blood. The chain's CDR3 is CASSSPAGKIATNEKLFF. The CDR3 DNA sequence: TGTGCCAGCAGCTCCCCCGCAGGAAAAATTGCAACTAATGAAAAACTGTTTTTT.